Listed below are T cell receptor beta chains from one sample, sequenced in a study of spatial heterogeneity in lung cancer. A single record per CDR3 protein comes from TCRdb applying MiXCR to the 5' RACE reads. Of more than 40,000 distinct CDR3 sequences in the sample, 22% were seen once. Sequenced here: PBMCs, sampled at follow-up. The receptors derive from a female donor with early-stage non-small cell lung cancer. Both conserved end residues are part of each CDR3. The D gene is left open where the match is weak.

>.|TRBV7-9|TRBJ1-3
CASSGNTIYF
>.|TRBV7-9|TRBJ1-3
CASSFLFALGNTIYF
>.|TRBV19|TRBJ2-7
CASSRTASSYEQYF
>TRBD1|TRBV2|TRBJ2-2
CASSADRVLLGGELFF
>.|TRBV11-2|TRBJ2-1
CASSLMGNEQFF
>TRBD1|TRBV5-1|TRBJ1-1
CASSLDPGGSTEAFF
>.|TRBV7-3|TRBJ2-3
CASSRDRLPDTQYF
>TRBD2|TRBV29-1|TRBJ2-5
CSGTSGRVQYF
>.|TRBV5-1|TRBJ2-3
CASSLAGSWTDTQYF
>TRBD2|TRBV20-1|TRBJ2-5
CSAESGGRETQYF
>TRBD2|TRBV7-9|TRBJ2-5
CASKLAGDQQETQYF
>TRBD1|TRBV9|TRBJ2-5
CASSQGGYQETQYF
>.|TRBV2|TRBJ2-5
CVSDRDGKETQYF
>.|TRBV7-6|TRBJ2-1
CASSLAENNEQFF
>TRBD2|TRBV5-1|TRBJ2-7
CASSLDKLAGAEQYF
>.|TRBV20-1|TRBJ1-2
CSARDPQSGHGYTF
>TRBD2|TRBV20-1|TRBJ2-3
CSANRLAGDVDTQYF
>.|TRBV29-1|TRBJ2-1
CSASSGYNEQFF
>TRBD2|TRBV5-1|TRBJ2-3
CASSQRTSAGDTQYF
>.|TRBV6-2/TRBV6-3|TRBJ2-7
CASSALMGEYEQYF
>.|TRBV5-5|TRBJ2-4
CASSLEFRQINIQYF
>.|TRBV12-3/TRBV12-4|TRBJ2-5
CASSPQDGGTQYF
>.|TRBV9|TRBJ2-3
CASSRANTDTQYF
>TRBD2|TRBV28|TRBJ2-2
CASSPSGTSAPSGELFF
>.|TRBV11-1|TRBJ2-5
CASSPRTRQQETQYF
>.|TRBV29-1|TRBJ1-1
CSVDRRQDRAFF
>TRBD1|TRBV7-9|TRBJ1-1
CASRSGQGTEAFF
>.|TRBV7-3|TRBJ1-1
CASSLRGETEAFF
>.|TRBV30|TRBJ2-7
CAWRQRDSYEQYF